This T cell receptor (beta chain) was retrieved from a study of chronic HIV infection and antiretroviral therapy. MiXCR, applied by TCRdb to the 5' RACE reads, yields one record per CDR3 protein. Of about 31,000 distinct CDR3 sequences listed, around 9% were seen once; the top ten hold 2.5%. V was clipped by 6 bases and J by 3 bases; unmatched bases: 9. From germline, CDR1 is MNHEY and CDR2 SVGAGI. The CDR3 spans 15 residues. This chain uses TRBV6-5 with TRBJ2-3, with 7 nucleotides matching TRBD1. Sequencing used peripheral blood. The clonotype comes from an adult who had HIV and had not received antiretroviral therapy, or was an uninfected healthy control (not recorded which). CDR3 amino acids: CASSQIGTDTDTQYF. The CDR3 DNA is TGTGCCAGCAGCCAAATCGGGACAGATACAGATACGCAGTATTTT.